The next 18 T cell receptor beta chains were all read from a single sample in a study of shared clonotypes between healthy human individuals. Profiled with immunoSEQ multiplex PCR; TCRdb holds only in-frame clones, not every one. The table lists some 530,000 clones, over 70% of them singletons. Specimen: PBMCs. The receptors derive from a woman aged 40-49 years in good health. Some clones in this sample may be carry-over from other donors' samples.

The genes are TRBV5-1 and TRBJ2-7, with 7 bases matching TRBD1. Trimming at V came to 4 bases and at J to 3 bases, leaving 4 bases not matched to a gene. The CDR3 loop spans 13 amino acids. Germline-derived CDR1 and CDR2 are SGHRS and YFSETQ. CDR3 in amino acids: CASSRDRIYEQYF. In DNA, the CDR3 is TGCGCCAGCAGCAGGGACAGAATCTACGAGCAGTACTTC.

As for this clone: It is likely a read error: a sequence one base away is far more abundant. The CDR3 DNA sequence: TGTGCCAGCAGCTTAGCAGTGACTAGCAGCTACGAGAAGTACTTC. It specifies CASSLAVTSSYEKYF. The chain recombines TRBV11-1 with TRBJ2-7, with 7 bases fitting TRBD2. The CDR3 spans 15 residues. Germline V gives CDR1 SGHAT, CDR2 FQDESV (reference sequence).

With respect to this clone: A far bigger clonotype differs at one base, so this is likely a read error. This chain joins TRBV7-9 and TRBJ2-3; TRBD2 matches 14 bases. The CDR3 sequence is 17 residues long. J gave up 6 bases and V 5 bases, and 10 bases lay outside the gene matches. Germline CDR1 SEHNR, CDR2 FQNEAQ (reference sequence). CDR3 region: CASSPQGLAGASDTQYF. The CDR3 DNA sequence: TGTGCCAGCAGCCCACAGGGACTAGCGGGAGCTTCGGATACGCAGTATTTT.

Comment on this clone: A single base is all that separates this from a far larger clone, so a read error is likely. The chain employs TRBV29-1 and TRBJ1-1; D gene uncertain. The CDR3 is made up of 13 amino acids. The germline V gene encodes CDR1 SQVTM and CDR2 ANQGSEA. V lost 3 bases and J 1 base, leaving 9 bases between the germline ends. DNA for the CDR3: TGCAGCGTTGACGCAGCCAGGAACACTGAAGCTTTCTTT. The encoded protein is CSVDAARNTEAFF.

J is TRBJ2-7 and V is TRBV19; 9 bases map to TRBD1. The CDR3 covers 16 residues. J was trimmed by 6 bases and V by 4 bases; bases with no gene match: 13. CDR1 and CDR2 from the germline V gene are LNHDA and SQIVND (reference sequence). The CDR3: CASSRTPGQGSSEQYF. In nucleotides, the CDR3 is TGTGCCAGTAGTAGAACGCCGGGACAGGGTAGTAGCGAGCAGTACTTC.

This clone was observed a single time. The rearrangement links TRBV28 to TRBJ1-3; 8 bases map to TRBD1. CDR3 length equals 15 residues. Germline trimming cut 5 bases from V and 0 bases from J; bases unmatched to any gene: 3. Germline CDR1 MDHEN, CDR2 SYDVKM. Here the CDR3 DNA reads TGTGCCAGCAGTCCAGGACAGGGCTCTGGAAACACCATATATTTT. Encoded protein: CASSPGQGSGNTIYF.

The chain has TRBV5-6 and TRBJ1-3, with D tentatively TRBD1 (6 bases). The CDR3 length is 18 residues. Germline CDR1 SGHDT, CDR2 YYEEEE. Trimming removed 4 bases at V and 2 bases at J, with 22 bases between. The CDR3 loop reads CASSLTPQGMGAGNTIYF. For the CDR3, the DNA is TGTGCCAGCAGCCTTACCCCCCAGGGGATGGGTGCTGGAAACACCATATATTTT. Full variable domain (outside the CDR3, taken from reference TRBV5-6 and TRBJ1-3): DAGVTQSPTHLIKTRGQQVTLRCSPKSGHDTVSWYQQALGQGPQFIFQYYEEEERQRGNFPDRFSGHQFPNYSSELNVNALLLGDSALYLCASSLTPQGMGAGNTIYFGEGSWLTVV.

There are a few counts of this clone. The chain links TRBV2 to TRBJ1-1; unclear D gene. Germline lookup yields CDR1 SNHLY and CDR2 FYNNEI. The CDR3 spans 14 residues. V was pared by 10 bases and J by 4 bases, with 19 bases between. The CDR3 reads CATNGLEAGTEAFF. In nucleotides, the CDR3 is TGTGCCACCAACGGCCTAGAGGCAGGCACTGAAGCTTTCTTT.

The chain recombines TRBV10-3 with TRBJ1-1, with a weak D call TRBD1 (6 bases). The CDR3 is 15 amino acids. Trimming removed 0 bases at V and 5 bases at J, with 13 bases between. From germline, CDR1 is ENHRY and CDR2 SYGVKD. CDR3 sequence: CAISESVGAPTEAFF. CDR3 nucleotide sequence: TGTGCCATCAGTGAGTCAGTGGGGGCGCCGACTGAAGCTTTCTTT.

This clone has just one count. In nucleotides, the CDR3 is TGTGCCAGCAGTGAAGCAGGAGTTAGCAATCAGCCCCAGCATTTT. Its protein product is CASSEAGVSNQPQHF. V is TRBV6-1 and J is TRBJ1-5; D remains unclear. Trimming removed 0 bases at V and 0 bases at J, with 6 bases between. Germline lookup yields CDR1 MNHNS and CDR2 SASEGT. The CDR3 is 15 residues long.

This rearrangement joins TRBV7-2 to TRBJ1-1; possibly TRBD1 for D (6 bases). This CDR3 spans 15 amino acids. V shed 5 bases and J shed 5 bases, with 18 bases lying between them. CDR1 SGHTA and CDR2 FQGNSA come from the germline V gene. CDR3 in amino acids: CASSPRGGRGTEAFF. DNA of the CDR3: TGTGCCAGCAGCCCTAGGGGGGGGCGAGGAACTGAAGCTTTCTTT. Combining the CDR3 with reference TRBV7-2 and TRBJ1-1 gives the whole variable domain GAGVSQSPSNKVTEKGKDVELRCDPISGHTALYWYRQSLGQGLEFLIYFQGNSAPDKSGLPSDRFSAERTGGSVSTLTIQRTQQEDSAVYLCASSPRGGRGTEAFFGQGTRLTVV.

As concerns this clone: A much larger clone sits a single nucleotide away, making a read error possible. The genes are TRBV4-3 and TRBJ2-3; 7 positions agree with TRBD2. The CDR3 has 19 amino acids. V was pared by 0 bases and J by 0 bases, with 12 bases of the junction left unmatched. The V gene's germline CDR1 is LGHNA and CDR2 YSLEER. The CDR3 DNA reads as TGCGCCAGCAGCCAAGATTCCCTATCGGGAGGTACTAGCACAGATACGCAGTATTTT. It is translated as CASSQDSLSGGTSTDTQYF.

The chain is built from TRBV2 and TRBJ2-1; 14 positions match TRBD2. The germline V gene encodes CDR1 SNHLY and CDR2 FYNNEI. This CDR3 region has 15 residues. With 6 bases clipped from V and 8 bases from J, the junction kept 6 bases outside the gene matches. The CDR3 nucleotides are TGTGCCAGCAGGGTGGGACTAGCGGGAGCTCATGAGCAGTTCTTC. Translating gives CASRVGLAGAHEQFF.

Comment on this clone: It differs at one base from a far larger clone, so likely a read error. A read error is likely, as this CDR3 ends without the conserved phenylalanine or tryptophan. This chain links TRBV30 with TRBJ2-6, with D maybe TRBD1 (5 bases). Germline V CDR1 and CDR2: GTSNPN, SVGIG (reference sequence). This CDR3 is 17 amino acids long. The V gene lost 2 bases and the J gene lost 0 bases, with 14 bases spanning the gap. The CDR3 nucleotides are TGTGCCTGGAGTAAAAGGGGTTTACGCTCTGGGGCCAACGTCCTGACTCTC. Translated: CAWSKRGLRSGANVLTL.

Concerning this clone: Since a far larger clone is one base different, this is likely a read error. The sample contains more than one DNA sequence encoding this CDR3. The rearrangement links TRBV5-1 to TRBJ2-5, with 12 nucleotides matching TRBD2. Losses at the gene ends were 4 bases for V and 5 bases for J; bases not matched to a gene: 9. The CDR3 runs to 16 residues. Germline V lookup: CDR1 SGHRS, CDR2 YFSETQ. The CDR3 protein is CASSPLASGRAETQYF. CDR3 nucleotide sequence: TGCGCCAGCAGCCCTCTGGCTAGCGGGAGGGCGGAGACCCAGTACTTC. Using reference TRBV5-1 and TRBJ2-5 for the parts outside the CDR3, the full variable domain is KAGVTQTPRYLIKTRGQQVTLSCSPISGHRSVSWYQQTPGQGLQFLFEYFSETQRNKGNFPGRFSGRQFSNSRSEMNVSTLELGDSALYLCASSPLASGRAETQYFGPGTRLLVL.

V gene TRBV19 combines with J gene TRBJ2-7, with D maybe TRBD2 (6 bases). This CDR3 has 15 residues. Per the germline V gene, CDR1 is LNHDA and CDR2 is SQIVND (reference sequence). V was clipped by 4 bases and J by 2 bases, with 15 bases between them. The CDR3 is CASSSWDSRPYEQYF. The CDR3 DNA sequence: TGTGCCAGTAGTAGCTGGGACTCCCGACCCTACGAGCAGTACTTC.

In its sample, this clone was seen many times. The sample has other DNA sequences that encode this CDR3 too. This sequence joins TRBV5-4 and TRBJ2-7; no clear D gene. Germline CDR1 and CDR2: SGHNT and YYREEE (reference sequence). Trimming took off 2 bases at V and 3 bases at J, with 6 bases between the two ends. CDR3 size: 12 residues. CDR3 loop: CASSFGIYEQYF. CDR3 DNA: TGTGCCAGCAGCTTCGGAATCTACGAGCAGTACTTC.

The J gene is TRBJ2-5, the V gene TRBV5-1, with a tentative D call TRBD2 (6 bases). The CDR3 is 18 amino acids. CDR1 SGHRS and CDR2 YFSETQ come from the germline V gene. The V end lost 1 base, the J end lost 4 bases, and 23 bases lay between the germline ends. The DNA of the CDR3 is TGCGCCAGCAGCTTGTGGGGTCTCCCGGGACTGGTCTTAGAGACCCAGTACTTC. Its protein is CASSLWGLPGLVLETQYF.